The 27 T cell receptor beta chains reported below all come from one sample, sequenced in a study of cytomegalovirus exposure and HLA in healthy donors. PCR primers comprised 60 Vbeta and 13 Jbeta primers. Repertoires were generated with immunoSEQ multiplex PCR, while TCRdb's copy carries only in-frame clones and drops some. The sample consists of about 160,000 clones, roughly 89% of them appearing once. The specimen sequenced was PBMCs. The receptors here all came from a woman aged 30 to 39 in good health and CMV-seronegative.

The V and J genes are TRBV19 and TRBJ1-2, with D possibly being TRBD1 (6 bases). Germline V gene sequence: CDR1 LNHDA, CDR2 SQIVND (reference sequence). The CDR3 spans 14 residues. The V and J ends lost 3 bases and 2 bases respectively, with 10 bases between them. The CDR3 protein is CASSIQGWNYGYTF. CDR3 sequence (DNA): TGTGCCAGTAGTATCCAGGGGTGGAACTATGGCTACACCTTC. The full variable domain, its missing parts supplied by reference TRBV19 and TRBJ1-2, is DGGITQSPKYLFRKEGQNVTLSCEQNLNHDAMYWYRQDPGQGLRLIYYSQIVNDFQKGDIAEGYSVSREKKESFPLTVTSAQKNPTAFYLCASSIQGWNYGYTFGSGTRLTVV.

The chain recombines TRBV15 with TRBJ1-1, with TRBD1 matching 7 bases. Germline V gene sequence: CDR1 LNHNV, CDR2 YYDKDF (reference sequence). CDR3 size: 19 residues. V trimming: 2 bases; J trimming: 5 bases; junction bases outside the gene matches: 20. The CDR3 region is CATSRSLTGAARAGTEAFF. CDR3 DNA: TGTGCCACCAGCAGAAGCCTAACAGGGGCCGCCCGGGCTGGGACTGAAGCTTTCTTT.

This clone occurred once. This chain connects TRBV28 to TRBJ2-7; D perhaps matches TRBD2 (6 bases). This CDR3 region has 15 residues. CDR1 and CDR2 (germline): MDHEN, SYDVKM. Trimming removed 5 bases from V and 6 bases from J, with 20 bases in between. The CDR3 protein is CASSPTGTAGLEQYF. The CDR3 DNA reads TGTGCCAGCAGTCCTACCGGGACCGCGGGGCTCGAGCAGTACTTC.

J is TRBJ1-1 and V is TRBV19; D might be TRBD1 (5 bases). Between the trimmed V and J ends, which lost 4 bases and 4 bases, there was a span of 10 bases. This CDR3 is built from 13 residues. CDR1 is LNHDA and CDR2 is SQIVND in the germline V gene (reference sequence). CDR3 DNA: TGTGCCAGTAGTAGGGGCCTCGCCACTGAAGCTTTCTTT. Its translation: CASSRGLATEAFF.

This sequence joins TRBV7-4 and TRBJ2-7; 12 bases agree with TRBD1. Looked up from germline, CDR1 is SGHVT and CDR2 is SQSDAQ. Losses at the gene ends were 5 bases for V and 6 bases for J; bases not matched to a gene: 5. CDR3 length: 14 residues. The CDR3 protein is CASSAGTGGCEQYF. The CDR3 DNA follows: TGTGCCAGCAGCGCTGGGACAGGGGGCTGCGAGCAGTACTTC.

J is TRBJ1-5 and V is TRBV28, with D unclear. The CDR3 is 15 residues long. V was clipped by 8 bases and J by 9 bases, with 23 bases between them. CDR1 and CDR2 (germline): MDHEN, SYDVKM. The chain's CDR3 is CASGRNPGSRRPQHF. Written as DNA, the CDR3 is TGTGCCAGCGGGAGGAACCCAGGTTCACGGCGGCCCCAGCATTTT.

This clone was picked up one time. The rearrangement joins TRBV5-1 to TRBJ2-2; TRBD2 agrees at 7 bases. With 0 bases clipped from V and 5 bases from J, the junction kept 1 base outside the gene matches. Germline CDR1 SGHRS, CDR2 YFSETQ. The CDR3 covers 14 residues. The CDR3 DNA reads TGCGCCAGCAGCTTGGAGCGGGGTACCGGGGAGCTGTTTTTT. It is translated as CASSLERGTGELFF.

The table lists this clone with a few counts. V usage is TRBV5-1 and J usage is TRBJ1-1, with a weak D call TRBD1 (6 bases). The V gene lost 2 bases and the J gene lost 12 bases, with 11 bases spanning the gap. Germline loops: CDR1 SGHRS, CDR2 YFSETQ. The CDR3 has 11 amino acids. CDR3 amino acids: CASSLGGWTFF. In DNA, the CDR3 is TGCGCCAGCAGCTTAGGGGGTTGGACTTTCTTT.

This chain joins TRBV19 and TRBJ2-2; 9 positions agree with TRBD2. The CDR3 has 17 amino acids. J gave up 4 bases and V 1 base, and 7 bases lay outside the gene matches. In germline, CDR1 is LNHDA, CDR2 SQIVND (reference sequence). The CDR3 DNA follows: TGTGCCAGTAGTATAGTGGGTAGCGGGAGCGTCACCGGGGAGCTGTTTTTT. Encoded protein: CASSIVGSGSVTGELFF.

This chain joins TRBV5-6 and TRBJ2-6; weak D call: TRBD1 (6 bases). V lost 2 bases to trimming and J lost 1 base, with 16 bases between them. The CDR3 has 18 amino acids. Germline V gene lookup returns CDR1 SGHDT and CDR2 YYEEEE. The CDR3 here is CASSFRQLTGSGANVLTF. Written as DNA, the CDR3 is TGTGCCAGCAGCTTCAGGCAGTTGACAGGATCTGGGGCCAACGTCCTGACTTTC.

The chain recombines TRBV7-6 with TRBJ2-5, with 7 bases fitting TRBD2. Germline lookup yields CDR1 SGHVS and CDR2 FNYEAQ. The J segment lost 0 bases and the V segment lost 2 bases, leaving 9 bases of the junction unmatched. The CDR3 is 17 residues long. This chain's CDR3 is CASSLPTLGGNQETQYF. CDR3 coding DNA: TGTGCCAGCAGCTTACCCACGCTCGGGGGGAACCAAGAGACCCAGTACTTC.

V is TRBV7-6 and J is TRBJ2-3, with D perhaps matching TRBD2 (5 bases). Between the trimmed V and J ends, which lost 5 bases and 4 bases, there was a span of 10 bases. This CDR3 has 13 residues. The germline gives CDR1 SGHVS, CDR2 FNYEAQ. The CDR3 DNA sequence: TGTGCCAGCAGCCCCGCACTAGCAGATACGCAGTATTTT. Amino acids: CASSPALADTQYF.

The CDR3 sequence is CASSLPGLAGVNNEQFF. DNA for the CDR3: TGCGCCAGCAGCTTGCCGGGACTAGCGGGAGTGAACAATGAGCAGTTCTTC. The chain employs TRBV5-1 and TRBJ2-1; 14 bases fit TRBD2. Germline V lookup: CDR1 SGHRS, CDR2 YFSETQ. CDR3 size: 17 residues. Losses at the gene ends were 1 base for V and 5 bases for J; bases not matched to a gene: 5.

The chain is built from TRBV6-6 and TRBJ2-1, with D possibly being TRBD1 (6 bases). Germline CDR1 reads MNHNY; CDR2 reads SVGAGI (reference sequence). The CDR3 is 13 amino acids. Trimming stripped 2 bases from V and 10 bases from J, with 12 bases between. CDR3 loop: CASSYQGQGEQFF. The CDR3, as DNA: TGTGCCAGCAGTTACCAGGGGCAAGGCGAGCAGTTCTTC.

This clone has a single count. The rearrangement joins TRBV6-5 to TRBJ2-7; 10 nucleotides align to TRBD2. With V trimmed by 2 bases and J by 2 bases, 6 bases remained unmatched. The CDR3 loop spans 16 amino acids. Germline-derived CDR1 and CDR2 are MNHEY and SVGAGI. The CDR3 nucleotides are TGTGCCAGCAGTTACGGCCTAGCGGGAGAGCCCTACGAGCAGTACTTC. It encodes CASSYGLAGEPYEQYF.

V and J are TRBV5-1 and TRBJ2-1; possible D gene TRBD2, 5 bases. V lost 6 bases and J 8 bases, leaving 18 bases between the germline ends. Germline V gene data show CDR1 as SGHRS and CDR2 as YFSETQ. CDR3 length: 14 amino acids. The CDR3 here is CASTLEDVLDEQFF. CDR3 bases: TGCGCCAGCACTCTGGAGGACGTTCTGGATGAGCAGTTCTTC.

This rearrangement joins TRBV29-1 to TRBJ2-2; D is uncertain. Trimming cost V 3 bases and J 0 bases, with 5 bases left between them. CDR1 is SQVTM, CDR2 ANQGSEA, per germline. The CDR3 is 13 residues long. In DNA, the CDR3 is TGCAGCGTTGACAGGTCGAACACCGGGGAGCTGTTTTTT. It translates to CSVDRSNTGELFF.

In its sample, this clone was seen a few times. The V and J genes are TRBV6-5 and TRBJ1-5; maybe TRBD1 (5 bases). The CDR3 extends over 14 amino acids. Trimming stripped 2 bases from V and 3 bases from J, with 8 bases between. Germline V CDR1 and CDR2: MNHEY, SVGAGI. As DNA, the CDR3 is TGTGCCAGCAGTTACAGCAGGGTCAATCAGCCCCAGCATTTT. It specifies CASSYSRVNQPQHF.

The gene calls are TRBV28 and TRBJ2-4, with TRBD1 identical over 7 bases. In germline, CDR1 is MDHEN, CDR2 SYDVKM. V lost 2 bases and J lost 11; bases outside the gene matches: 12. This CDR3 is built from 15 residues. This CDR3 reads CASSLGDSGSGVQYF. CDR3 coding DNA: TGTGCCAGCAGTTTAGGGGACAGCGGCTCAGGGGTTCAGTACTTC.

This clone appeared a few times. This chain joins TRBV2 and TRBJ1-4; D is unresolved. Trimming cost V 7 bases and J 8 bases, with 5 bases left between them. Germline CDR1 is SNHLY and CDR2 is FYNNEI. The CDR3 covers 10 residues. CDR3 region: CASIREKLFF. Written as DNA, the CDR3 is TGTGCCAGCATCAGGGAAAAACTGTTTTTT. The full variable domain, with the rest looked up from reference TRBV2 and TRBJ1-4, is EPEVTQTPSHQVTQMGQEVILRCVPISNHLYFYWYRQILGQKVEFLVSFYNNEISEKSEIFDDQFSVERPDGSNFTLKIRSTKLEDSAMYFCASIREKLFFGSGTQLSVL.

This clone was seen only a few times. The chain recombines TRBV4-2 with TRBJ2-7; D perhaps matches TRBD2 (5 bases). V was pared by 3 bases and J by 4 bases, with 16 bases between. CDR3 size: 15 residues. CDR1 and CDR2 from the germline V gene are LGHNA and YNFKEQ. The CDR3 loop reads CASSQREGSVYEQYF. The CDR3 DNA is TGTGCCAGCAGCCAGAGGGAAGGTAGCGTATACGAGCAGTACTTC.

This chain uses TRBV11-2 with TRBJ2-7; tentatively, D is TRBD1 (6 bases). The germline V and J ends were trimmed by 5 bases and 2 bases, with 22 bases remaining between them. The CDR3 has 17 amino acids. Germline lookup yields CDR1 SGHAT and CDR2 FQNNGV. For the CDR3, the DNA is TGTGCCAGCAGCCCACCCTGGACAGCCTTAATAACCTACGAGCAGTACTTC. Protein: CASSPPWTALITYEQYF.

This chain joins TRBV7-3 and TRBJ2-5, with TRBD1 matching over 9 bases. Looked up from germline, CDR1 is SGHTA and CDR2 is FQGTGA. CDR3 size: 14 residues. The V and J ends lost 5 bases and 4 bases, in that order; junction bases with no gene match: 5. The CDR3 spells CASSLGTGRETQYF. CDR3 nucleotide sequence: TGTGCCAGCAGCCTTGGGACAGGGAGAGAGACCCAGTACTTC.

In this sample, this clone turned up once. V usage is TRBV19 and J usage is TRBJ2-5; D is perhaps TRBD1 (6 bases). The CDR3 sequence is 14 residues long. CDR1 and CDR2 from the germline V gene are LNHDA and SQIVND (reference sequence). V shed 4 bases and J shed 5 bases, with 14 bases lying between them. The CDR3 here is CASSKTGNRETQYF. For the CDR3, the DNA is TGTGCCAGTAGTAAAACAGGGAACCGGGAGACCCAGTACTTC. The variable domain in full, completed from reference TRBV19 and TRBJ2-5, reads DGGITQSPKYLFRKEGQNVTLSCEQNLNHDAMYWYRQDPGQGLRLIYYSQIVNDFQKGDIAEGYSVSREKKESFPLTVTSAQKNPTAFYLCASSKTGNRETQYFGPGTRLLVL.

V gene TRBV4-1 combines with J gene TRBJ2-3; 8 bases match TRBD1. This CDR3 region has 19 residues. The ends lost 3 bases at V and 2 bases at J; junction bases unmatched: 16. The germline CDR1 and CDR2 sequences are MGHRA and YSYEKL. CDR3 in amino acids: CASSQMGTGGLGNTDTQYF. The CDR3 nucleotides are TGCGCCAGCAGCCAGATGGGGACAGGCGGGCTGGGAAACACAGATACGCAGTATTTT.

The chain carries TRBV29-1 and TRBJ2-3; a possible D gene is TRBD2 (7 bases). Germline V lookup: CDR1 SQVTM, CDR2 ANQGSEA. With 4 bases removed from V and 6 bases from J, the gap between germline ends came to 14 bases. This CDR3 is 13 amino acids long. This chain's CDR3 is CSVGPRGADTQYF. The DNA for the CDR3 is TGCAGCGTTGGCCCACGGGGGGCGGATACGCAGTATTTT.

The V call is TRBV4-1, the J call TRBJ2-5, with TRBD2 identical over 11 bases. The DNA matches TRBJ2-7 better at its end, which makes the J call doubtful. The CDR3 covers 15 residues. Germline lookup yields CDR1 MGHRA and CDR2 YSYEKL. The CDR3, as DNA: TGCGCCAGCAGCCAAAAGACTAGCGGGAATTACGAGCAGTACTTC. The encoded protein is CASSQKTSGNYEQYF.